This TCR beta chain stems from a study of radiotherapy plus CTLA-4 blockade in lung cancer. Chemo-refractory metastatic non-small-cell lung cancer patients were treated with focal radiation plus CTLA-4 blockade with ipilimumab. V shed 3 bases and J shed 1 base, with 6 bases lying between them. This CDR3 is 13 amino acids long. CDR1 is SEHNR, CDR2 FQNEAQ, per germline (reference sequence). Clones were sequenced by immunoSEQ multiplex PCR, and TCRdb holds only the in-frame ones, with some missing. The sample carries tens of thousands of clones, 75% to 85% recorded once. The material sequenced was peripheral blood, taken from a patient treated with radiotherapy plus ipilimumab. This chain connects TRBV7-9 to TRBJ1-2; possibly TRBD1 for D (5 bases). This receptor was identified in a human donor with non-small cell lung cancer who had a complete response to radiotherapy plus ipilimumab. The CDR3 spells CASSLGLNYGYTF. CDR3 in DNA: TGTGCCAGCAGCTTGGGACTTAACTATGGCTACACCTTC.